Sequencing of this TCR beta chain was carried out in a study of blood T cell repertoires in COVID-19. The repertoire was sequenced with immunoSEQ multiplex PCR; TCRdb's copy has only in-frame clones and lacks some. The data contain fewer than 200,000 clones, about four fifths of them singletons. Germline V gene lookup returns CDR1 LNHNV and CDR2 YYDKDF (reference sequence). This CDR3 is 16 amino acids long. V shed 0 bases and J shed 0 bases, with 11 bases lying between them. This clone showed up just once. Sequenced: peripheral blood. This chain uses TRBV15 with TRBJ1-2, with D possibly matching TRBD1 (6 bases). The sequence was obtained from a man aged 65 to 79 with active or convalescent COVID-19. In nucleotides, the CDR3 is TGTGCCACCAGCAGAGAGGGGGGGGCCACTAACTATGGCTACACCTTC. This gives the protein CATSREGGATNYGYTF.